The clone carrying this T cell receptor (beta chain) was counted between two and nine times. The antigen is not known. This sample stems from a study of T-cell memory formation after mild COVID-19. Study context: Largely, the TCR clusters proved donor specific.

Employing constant-segment primers, 5'RACE generated TCR alpha and TCR beta cDNA libraries bearing sample barcodes and UMIs. Via MiXCR, TCRdb re-called the 5' RACE reads, giving one row per CDR3 protein. The sample records 390,000 or so distinct CDR3 sequences, approximately 16% being singletons. Study-wide points: Contracting CD8+ clones were enriched in EMRA, CD4+ mainly in CM and EM.

The material sequenced was PBMCs or a T cell subset sorted from them (not recorded which). This sequence was found in a man aged 18-30 years who had mild COVID-19 (a few samples of this study predate the infection). Cell type and time point are not known.

The CDR3 loop reads CSAPDVGSPLHF. The CDR3 nucleotides are TGCAGTGCCCCGGATGTTGGTTCACCCCTCCACTTT. This rearrangement joins TRBV20-1 to TRBJ1-6; D remains ambiguous. V lost 6 bases to trimming and J lost 9 bases, with 12 bases between them. The CDR3 has 12 amino acids. Germline assignment: CDR1 DFQATT and CDR2 SNEGSKA (reference sequence).